A selection of T cell receptor beta chains follows, all from one sample in a study of blood T cell repertoires in COVID-19. The method was immunoSEQ multiplex PCR; TCRdb's version includes in-frame clones alone and lacks a portion of them. The table lists 200,000 to 250,000 clones, over 70% of them singletons. Sequencing used PBMCs or T cells enriched from blood (not recorded which). The source of these receptors is a woman aged 25 to 39 who had been exposed to COVID-19. CDR3s include the opening cysteine and the closing phenylalanine or tryptophan. Each record gives: clone size, D gene, V gene, J gene, CDR3 DNA, CDR3 protein. The D gene is left open where the match is weak. Clone size, where shown, is once, few, many, or a class for clones that have expanded.

few	.	TRBV3-1/TRBV3-2	TRBJ1-2	TGTGCCAGCAGCCCTAGACGAGTGGATGGCTACACCTTC	CASSPRRVDGYTF
.	TRBD1	TRBV3-1/TRBV3-2	TRBJ2-7	TGTGCCAGCAGCCACGATCAGGGGGCTTTTTCCCTTAAGTACGAGCAGTACTTC	CASSHDQGAFSLKYEQYF
.	.	TRBV7-9	TRBJ1-2	TGTGCCAGCAGCTTAGCGATTCCAGGGGATGGCTACACCTTC	CASSLAIPGDGYTF
few	.	TRBV3-1/TRBV3-2	TRBJ1-1	TGTGCCAGCAGCCAAGTAGCCGGAGAAGCTTTCTTT	CASSQVAGEAFF
.	.	TRBV25-1	TRBJ2-5	TGTGCCAGCAGTGGAACGCCCCCGACTAGAGGTGGAGAGACCCAGTACTTC	CASSGTPPTRGGETQYF
.	TRBD2	TRBV19	TRBJ2-1	TGTGCCAGTATCGGGAGCGGGATGGGATCCTACAATGAGCAGTTCTTC	CASIGSGMGSYNEQFF
.	.	TRBV12-3/TRBV12-4	TRBJ1-1	TGTGCCAGCAGTTTACTGAGGGAAGCTTTCTTT	CASSLLREAFF
few	TRBD1	TRBV19	TRBJ1-4	TGTGCCAGTAGTACACAGGGGGCAACTAATGAAAAACTGTTTTTT	CASSTQGATNEKLFF
.	.	TRBV6-2/TRBV6-3	TRBJ2-1	TGTGCCAGCAGTAAGACTAGTCTCTATGAGCAGTTCTTC	CASSKTSLYEQFF
.	.	TRBV5-6	TRBJ2-2	TGTGCCAGCAGCTTGGTGGGGGCGACCGGGGAGCTGTTTTTT	CASSLVGATGELFF
.	.	TRBV11-3	TRBJ2-1	TGTGCCAGCAGCTTTAGTTCCTACAATGAGCAGTTCTTC	CASSFSSYNEQFF
.	.	TRBV6-5	TRBJ1-5	TGTGCCAGCGCGATCGTAAGCAATCAGCCCCAGCATTTT	CASAIVSNQPQHF
.	TRBD1	TRBV5-1	TRBJ1-6	TGCGCCAGCAGCTCCTCAGGGGGCTCACATTCACCCCTCCACTTT	CASSSSGGSHSPLHF
.	.	TRBV4-1	TRBJ2-3	TGCGCCAGCAGCCAAGTCCCCGTCCCGTTATCGGGTGATACGCAGTATTTT	CASSQVPVPLSGDTQYF
.	.	TRBV7-2	TRBJ2-7	TGTGCCAGCAGCTTAGCTAGCCGCTACGAGCAGTACTTC	CASSLASRYEQYF
.	TRBD2	TRBV27	TRBJ2-2	TGTGCCAGCAGTCTTCCGAGTAGTTTCGGGGGAGCGGGAGTTGGAACCGGGGAGCTGTTTTTT	CASSLPSSFGGAGVGTGELFF
.	TRBD1	TRBV9	TRBJ2-7	TGTGCCAGCAGCGCAGGACAGGGGGCGTTCTACGAGCAGTACTTC	CASSAGQGAFYEQYF
.	.	TRBV7-9	TRBJ2-1	TGTGCCAGCAGCCGTGCGGGGGCTTTATCCCACAATGAGCAGTTCTTC	CASSRAGALSHNEQFF
.	TRBD1	TRBV29-1	TRBJ2-3	TGCAGCGTTGGGGACAGGGGGTCGAAGTATTTT	CSVGDRGSKYF
.	.	TRBV4-1	TRBJ2-4	TGCGCCAGCAGCCCCTCCAGGGGCCCATTAGCCAAAAACATTCAGTACTTC	CASSPSRGPLAKNIQYF
.	TRBD1	TRBV12-3/TRBV12-4	TRBJ2-2	TGTGCCAGCAGGTCAGGGGGTTTCGGGGAGCTGTTTTTT	CASRSGGFGELFF
once	TRBD1	TRBV5-1	TRBJ1-4	TGCGCCAGCAGCACGCTCGGGACAGGGGTGCCCAAACTGTTTTTT	CASSTLGTGVPKLFF
.	.	TRBV7-6	TRBJ1-4	TGTGCCAGCAGCTTATCCGATCGCGGGCAACTGTTTTTT	CASSLSDRGQLFF
.	.	TRBV6-5	TRBJ2-3	TGTGCCAGAGCGAGGGAGCCCGGGGATACGCAGTATTTT	CARAREPGDTQYF
.	.	TRBV5-5	TRBJ2-7	TGTGCCAGCAGCTTGGAGGGTGGGAGTAGAGCGTCCTACGAGCAGTACTTC	CASSLEGGSRASYEQYF
.	TRBD1	TRBV19	TRBJ2-7	TGTGCCAGTTCGGGACAGGGGGACTACGAGCAGTACTTC	CASSGQGDYEQYF
once	.	TRBV2	TRBJ1-2	TGTGCCAGCAGTGAGTCAGGACTCTTAGGCTACACCTTC	CASSESGLLGYTF
.	TRBD1	TRBV6-5	TRBJ2-2	TGTGCCAGCAGTCGGACAGGGGCCGGGGAGCTGTTTTTT	CASSRTGAGELFF
.	TRBD2	TRBV6-6	TRBJ2-6	TGTGCCAGCAGCTTCAACGCGGGACTAGCGGGAGACGGGACTGGGGCCAACGTCCTGACTTTC	CASSFNAGLAGDGTGANVLTF
.	TRBD2	TRBV19	TRBJ2-1	TGTGCCAGTACCCCTCCTCTAGCGGGAGCCGGGTACAATGAGCAGTTCTTC	CASTPPLAGAGYNEQFF
few	.	TRBV4-1	TRBJ1-3	TGCGCCAGCAGCCAAGATCGGGGGGTTTCTGGAAACACCATATATTTT	CASSQDRGVSGNTIYF
.	TRBD1	TRBV2	TRBJ2-2	TGTGCCAGCAGTGTAAAGGGGGCCACCGGGGAGCTGTTTTTT	CASSVKGATGELFF
few	.	TRBV5-4	TRBJ2-7	TGTGCCAGCAGCAAAGGCAGGGACATCTCCTCCTACGAGCAGTACTTC	CASSKGRDISSYEQYF
.	TRBD2	TRBV14	TRBJ2-2	TGTGCCAGCAGCCAAGTAGCGGGAGGGCCCGGGGAGCTGTTTTTT	CASSQVAGGPGELFF
.	TRBD2	TRBV5-4	TRBJ2-5	TGTGCCAGCAGTCGCAGACTAGCGGGAAAAATCCAAGAGACCCAGTACTTC	CASSRRLAGKIQETQYF
.	TRBD1	TRBV7-9	TRBJ1-2	TGTGCCAGCAGCTTAGCCCAGGGGGCCGATGGCTACACCTTC	CASSLAQGADGYTF
.	.	TRBV12-3/TRBV12-4	TRBJ2-5	TGTGCCAGCAGTTTAACAGCCAGCGAGACCCAGTACTTC	CASSLTASETQYF
.	.	TRBV6-5	TRBJ2-1	TGTGCCAGCAGTTACGGGTTCAGAGGTGAGCAGTTCTTC	CASSYGFRGEQFF
.	.	TRBV11-2	TRBJ2-7	TGTGCCAGCAGCTTTTCCTCGCGCGGGACCAAGCCCTACGAGCAGTACTTC	CASSFSSRGTKPYEQYF
few	.	TRBV5-1	TRBJ2-1	TGCGCCAGCAGCTTGGGGGGAGTGGTGAATGAGCAGTTCTTC	CASSLGGVVNEQFF
few	TRBD1	TRBV7-9	TRBJ1-5	TGTGCCAGCAGGGAAGGGGGCGCCGGCAATCAGCCCCAGCATTTT	CASREGGAGNQPQHF
.	.	TRBV9	TRBJ2-1	TGTGCCAGCAGCGTAGCGGGAGCTAATGAGCAGTTCTTC	CASSVAGANEQFF
.	TRBD1	TRBV14	TRBJ1-1	TGTGCCAGCAGCCTTCGACAGGGGTTGAACACTGAAGCTTTCTTT	CASSLRQGLNTEAFF
.	.	TRBV20-1	TRBJ2-7	TGCAGTGCTAGAGCGATTAGCGAGCAGTACTTC	CSARAISEQYF
.	TRBD2	TRBV5-4	TRBJ2-7	TGTGCCAGCAGCTCTTTTTTGGGACTAGCGGGCGACGAGCAGTACTTC	CASSSFLGLAGDEQYF
.	.	TRBV29-1	TRBJ2-7	TGCAGCGTTGGGGCAGCAGGGTACGAGCAGTACTTC	CSVGAAGYEQYF
.	TRBD1	TRBV5-1	TRBJ2-3	TGCGCCAGCAGACGGACAGGGGTAGATACGCAGTATTTT	CASRRTGVDTQYF
.	.	TRBV3-1/TRBV3-2	TRBJ2-4	TGTGCCAGCAGCCAATACAAAAACATTCAGTACTTC	CASSQYKNIQYF
.	.	TRBV5-1	TRBJ1-2	TGCGCCAGCAGCTCGGACAGTTCTGCGGTCGATGGCTACACCTTC	CASSSDSSAVDGYTF